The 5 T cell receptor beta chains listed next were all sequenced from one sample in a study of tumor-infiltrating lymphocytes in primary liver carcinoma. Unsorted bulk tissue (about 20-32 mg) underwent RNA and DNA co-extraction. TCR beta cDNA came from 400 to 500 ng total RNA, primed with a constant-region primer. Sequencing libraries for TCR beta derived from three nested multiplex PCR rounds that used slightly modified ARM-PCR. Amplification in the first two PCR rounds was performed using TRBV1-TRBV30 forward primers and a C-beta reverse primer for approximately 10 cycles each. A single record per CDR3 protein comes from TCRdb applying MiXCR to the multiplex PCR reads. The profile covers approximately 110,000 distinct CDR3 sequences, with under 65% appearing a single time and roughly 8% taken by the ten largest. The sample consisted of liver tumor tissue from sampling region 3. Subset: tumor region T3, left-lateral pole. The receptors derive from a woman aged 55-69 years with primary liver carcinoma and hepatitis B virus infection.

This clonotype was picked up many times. CDR3 sequence: CASSFPGRGGGYTF. CDR3 nucleotides: TGTGCCAGCAGTTTCCCCGGCAGGGGAGGTGGCTACACCTTC. J is TRBJ1-2 and V is TRBV6-6, with D possibly TRBD1 on 6 matching bases. Trimming took off 4 bases at V and 7 bases at J, with 16 bases between the two ends. This CDR3 is built from 14 residues. CDR1 and CDR2 (germline): MNHNY, SVGAGI (reference sequence).

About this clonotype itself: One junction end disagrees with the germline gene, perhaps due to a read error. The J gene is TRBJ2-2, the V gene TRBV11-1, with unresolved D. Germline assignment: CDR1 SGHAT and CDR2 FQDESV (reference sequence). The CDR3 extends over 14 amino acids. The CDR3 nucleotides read TGTGCTAGCAGAGCGAGCCTTGTCACCGGGGAGCTGTTTTTT. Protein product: CASRASLVTGELFF.

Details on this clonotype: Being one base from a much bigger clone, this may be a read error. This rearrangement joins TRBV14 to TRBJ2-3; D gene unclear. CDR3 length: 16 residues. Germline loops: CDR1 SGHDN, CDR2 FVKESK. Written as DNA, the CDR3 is TGTGCCAGCAGCCAAGATCTGGGCGGCAGCAAAGATACGCAGTATTTT. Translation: CASSQDLGGSKDTQYF.

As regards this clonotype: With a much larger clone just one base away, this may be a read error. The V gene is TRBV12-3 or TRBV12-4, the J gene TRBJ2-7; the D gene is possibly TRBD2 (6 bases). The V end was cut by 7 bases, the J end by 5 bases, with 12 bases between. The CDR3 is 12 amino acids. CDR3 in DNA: TGTGCCAGCAATTTGGGAGGAAACGAGCAGTACTTC. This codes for CASNLGGNEQYF.

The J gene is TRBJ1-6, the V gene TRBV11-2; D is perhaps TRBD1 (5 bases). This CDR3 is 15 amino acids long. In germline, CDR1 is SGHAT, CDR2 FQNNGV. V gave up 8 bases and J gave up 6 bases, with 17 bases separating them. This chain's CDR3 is CASDHLAGGNSPLHF. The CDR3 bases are TGTGCCAGCGACCACTTAGCGGGGGGTAATTCACCCCTCCACTTT.